This entry lists 7 T cell receptor beta chains sequenced from one sample in a study of T cell changes during pregnancy in multiple sclerosis. Data came from immunoSEQ multiplex PCR; TCRdb stores just in-frame clones and leaves some out. The sample shows just under 20,000 clones, roughly nine tenths of them seen only once. This sample comprised CD8+ T cells from peripheral blood mononuclear cells, obtained in the second trimester of pregnancy. Receptors were obtained from a female donor in good health, enrolled as a control in a pregnancy study.

J is TRBJ2-1 and V is TRBV2, with 7 bases matching TRBD2. The CDR3 has 14 residues. Germline V gene sequence: CDR1 SNHLY, CDR2 FYNNEI. V dropped 7 bases and J dropped 3; count of bases not matched to a gene: 6. The CDR3 sequence: CASTAGVVYNEQFF. DNA of the CDR3: TGTGCCAGCACCGCGGGAGTGGTCTACAATGAGCAGTTCTTC.

This clone was counted a few times. In nucleotides, the CDR3 is TGTGCCAGCAGCTCGAGCATTGATTCACCCCTCCACTTT. Translated, it gives CASSSSIDSPLHF. The V gene is TRBV11-2, the J gene TRBJ1-6; D is undetermined. Looked up from germline, CDR1 is SGHAT and CDR2 is FQNNGV. The CDR3 sequence is 13 residues long. V shed 4 bases and J shed 8 bases, with 9 bases lying between them.

This clone was seen a single time. This chain links TRBV5-6 with TRBJ2-5; no clear D gene. Germline CDR1 SGHDT, CDR2 YYEEEE. CDR3 length: 14 amino acids. V shed 1 base and J shed 2 bases, with 9 bases lying between them. The CDR3 protein is CASSLSPQQETQYF. CDR3 sequence (DNA): TGTGCCAGCAGCTTGAGTCCTCAGCAAGAGACCCAGTACTTC.

This rearrangement joins TRBV27 to TRBJ2-3; D is possibly TRBD2 (5 bases). The CDR3 is made up of 16 amino acids. In germline, CDR1 is MNHEY, CDR2 SMNVEV (reference sequence). Trimming pared 5 bases from V and 5 bases from J, leaving 20 bases between. CDR3 in amino acids: CASSLPSTGEGDTQYF. In DNA, the CDR3 is TGTGCCAGCAGTCTCCCCTCGACCGGAGAGGGAGATACGCAGTATTTT.

The chain links TRBV23-1 to TRBJ2-7; D may be TRBD2 (6 bases). TRBV23-1 is an ORF, with its function uncertain. The V end lost 4 bases, the J end lost 1 base, and 17 bases lay between the germline ends. This CDR3 is 16 amino acids long. Here the CDR3 reads CASSRGDDKPSYEQYF. For the CDR3, the DNA is TGCGCCAGCAGTCGGGGGGACGACAAACCTTCCTACGAGCAGTACTTC.

The CDR3 coding sequence is TGTGCCAGCAGCTACACTGCGGGGCGCATTGGAAACACCATATATTTT. The encoded protein is CASSYTAGRIGNTIYF. The V and J genes are TRBV11-2 and TRBJ1-3, with D possibly TRBD1 on 5 matching bases. There are 16 residues in the CDR3. The germline gives CDR1 SGHAT, CDR2 FQNNGV. V lost 4 bases, J lost 3 bases, and 16 bases lay in between. Full variable domain (outside the CDR3, taken from reference TRBV11-2 and TRBJ1-3): EAGVAQSPRYKIIEKRQSVAFWCNPISGHATLYWYQQILGQGPKLLIQFQNNGVVDDSQLPKDRFSAERLKGVDSTLKIQPAKLEDSAVYLCASSYTAGRIGNTIYFGEGSWLTVV.

Remarks on this clone: The sample holds other DNA sequences that translate to the same CDR3. This chain joins TRBV6-4 and TRBJ1-1; possible D gene TRBD1, 5 bases. Germline loops: CDR1 MRHNA, CDR2 SNTAGT. CDR3 size: 13 residues. The germline V and J ends were trimmed by 6 bases and 2 bases, with 10 bases remaining between them. CDR3 DNA sequence: TGTGCCAGCAGCGACAGAGAAAACACTGAAGCTTTCTTT. Protein product: CASSDRENTEAFF.